Sequencing of this T cell receptor (beta chain) was carried out in a study of shared clonotypes between healthy human individuals. There are 14 residues in the CDR3. The V segment lost 0 bases and the J segment 7 bases; nucleotides outside the gene matches: 5. The V gene's germline CDR1 is SGDLS and CDR2 YYNGEE. TCRdb keeps only in-frame clones here, not all; method: immunoSEQ multiplex PCR. The table lists some 1,400,000 clones, 96% of them singletons. This receptor was taken from a man under 40 in good health. The chain couples TRBV9 to TRBJ2-7, with TRBD1 matching 9 bases. The specimen sequenced was naive CD4+ T cells sorted from blood. The subset was: CD45RA+ positively selected. The CDR3 DNA is TGTGCCAGCAGCGTAGGGGGCGGGACAGGGGAGCAGTACTTC. This sequence encodes CASSVGGGTGEQYF. Filled out from reference TRBV9 and TRBJ2-7, the complete variable domain reads DSGVTQTPKHLITATGQRVTLRCSPRSGDLSVYWYQQSLDQGLQFLIQYYNGEERAKGNILERFSAQQFPDLHSELNLSSLELGDSALYFCASSVGGGTGEQYFGPGTRLTVT.